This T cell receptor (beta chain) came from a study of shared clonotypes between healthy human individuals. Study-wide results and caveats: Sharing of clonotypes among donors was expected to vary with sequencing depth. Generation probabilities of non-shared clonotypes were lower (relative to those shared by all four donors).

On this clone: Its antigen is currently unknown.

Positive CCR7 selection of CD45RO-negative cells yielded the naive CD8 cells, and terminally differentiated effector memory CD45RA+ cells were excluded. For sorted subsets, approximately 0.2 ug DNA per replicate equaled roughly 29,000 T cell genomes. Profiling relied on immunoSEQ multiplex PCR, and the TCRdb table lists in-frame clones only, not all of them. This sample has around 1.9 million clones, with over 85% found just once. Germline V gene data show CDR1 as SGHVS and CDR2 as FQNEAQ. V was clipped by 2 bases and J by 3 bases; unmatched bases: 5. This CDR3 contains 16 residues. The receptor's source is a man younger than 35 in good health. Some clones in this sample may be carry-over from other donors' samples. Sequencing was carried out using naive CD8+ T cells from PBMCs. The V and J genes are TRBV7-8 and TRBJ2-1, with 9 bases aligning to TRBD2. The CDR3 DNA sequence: TGTGCCAGCAGCTTACTCGCGGGAGGGGTCTACAATGAGCAGTTCTTC. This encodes CASSLLAGGVYNEQFF. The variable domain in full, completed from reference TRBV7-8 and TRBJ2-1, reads GAGVSQSPRYKVAKRGQDVALRCDPISGHVSLFWYQQALGQGPEFLTYFQNEAQLDKSGLPSDRFFAERPEGSVSTLKIQRTQQEDSAVYLCASSLLAGGVYNEQFFGPGTRLTVL.